This T cell receptor (beta chain) was documented in a study of technical replicates of blood from a handful of donors. The method was immunoSEQ multiplex PCR; TCRdb's version includes in-frame clones alone and lacks a portion of them. The sample contains some 62,000 clones, 70% to 90% of which appear only once. The germline V gene encodes CDR1 SGHVS and CDR2 FQNEAQ. CDR3 size: 14 residues. The J segment lost 5 bases and the V segment lost 5 bases, leaving 6 bases of the junction unmatched. This TCR was sampled from a human donor in good health. Some clones in this sample may be carry-over from other donors' samples. The rearrangement links TRBV7-8 to TRBJ1-1; 9 bases line up with TRBD1. Sequencing was done on a sample of PBMCs. The CDR3 is CASSPGQGRTEAFF. CDR3 nucleotide sequence: TGTGCCAGCAGCCCTGGACAGGGGCGGACTGAAGCTTTCTTT. Filled out from reference TRBV7-8 and TRBJ1-1, the complete variable domain reads GAGVSQSPRYKVAKRGQDVALRCDPISGHVSLFWYQQALGQGPEFLTYFQNEAQLDKSGLPSDRFFAERPEGSVSTLKIQRTQQEDSAVYLCASSPGQGRTEAFFGQGTRLTVV.